Sequencing of this TCR beta chain was carried out in a study of cytomegalovirus exposure and HLA in healthy donors. The ends lost 5 bases at V and 6 bases at J; junction bases unmatched: 7. The germline gives CDR1 LNHNV, CDR2 YYDKDF (reference sequence). The CDR3 contains 13 residues. This PCR relied on a set of 60 Vbeta primers and 13 Jbeta primers. The protocol was immunoSEQ multiplex PCR, while the TCRdb copy is restricted to in-frame clones and leaves out a portion. The table has 120,000 or so clones, 83% seen once. Sequenced sample: PBMCs. V gene TRBV15 combines with J gene TRBJ2-7; 7 bases fit TRBD1. This TCR was sampled from a woman between 35 and 50 years old in good health and CMV-seropositive. The CDR3 coding sequence is TGTGCCACCAGCCTTCGAGGGGGCGGCGAGCAGTACTTC. Protein product: CATSLRGGGEQYF.